This passage covers 29 T cell receptor beta chains from one sample sequenced in a study of graft-versus-host responses after intestinal transplantation. Assay used: immunoSEQ multiplex PCR; TCRdb lists only in-frame clones, some missing. Of approximately 120,000 clones in the sample, around nine tenths were seen once. These TCRs' antigens remain unknown. The starting material was unstimulated CD4+ T cells sorted from spleen or lymph node cells, obtained before intestinal transplant. The receptors originated from a human donor who received an intestinal transplant.

This clone turned up a few times. A read error may produce the germline difference seen at one junction end. The genes are TRBV4-1 and TRBJ2-1; D call uncertain. The CDR3 loop spans 17 amino acids. Germline V gene sequence: CDR1 MGHRA, CDR2 YSYEKL. The CDR3 is CASSQDSGVLTYNGQFF. The CDR3 nucleotides read TGCGCCAGCAGCCAAGATTCTGGGGTACTAACCTACAATGGGCAGTTCTTC.

V is TRBV18 and J is TRBJ2-6, with no clear D. The CDR3 length is 15 residues. Germline lookup yields CDR1 KGHSH and CDR2 LQKENI. V lost 3 bases and J 2 bases, leaving 8 bases between the germline ends. CDR3 DNA: TGTGCCAGCTCACCGGGTGTTCCTGGGGCCAACGTCCTGACTTTC. It specifies CASSPGVPGANVLTF.

This clone was found a few times. This chain links TRBV6-5 with TRBJ2-3, with 7 nucleotides matching TRBD1. From germline, CDR1 is MNHEY and CDR2 SVGAGI. The ends lost 6 bases at V and 4 bases at J; junction bases unmatched: 10. This CDR3 has 15 residues. This CDR3 is CASRQTGSGADTQYF. The CDR3 nucleotides are TGTGCCAGCAGACAGACAGGGAGTGGAGCAGATACGCAGTATTTT.

The chain employs TRBV2 and TRBJ2-7; the D call may be TRBD1 or TRBD2 (5 bases each). Trimming cost V 6 bases and J 5 bases, with 26 bases left between them. The CDR3 extends over 17 amino acids. Germline V gene data show CDR1 as SNHLY and CDR2 as FYNNEI. CDR3 loop: CASSDNGDGFSVHEQYF. The CDR3 DNA reads TGTGCCAGCAGCGACAATGGGGACGGGTTTTCGGTCCACGAGCAGTACTTC.

The chain has TRBV4-2 and TRBJ2-2; D not certain. CDR1 is LGHNA, CDR2 YNFKEQ, per germline. The CDR3 loop spans 12 amino acids. V was shortened by 4 bases and J by 8 bases, with 8 bases between the two germline ends. In DNA, the CDR3 is TGTGCCAGCAGCCGAGGTGGGGGGGAGCTGTTTTTT. Its protein is CASSRGGGELFF.

This chain connects TRBV7-9 to TRBJ2-7; 14 nucleotides match TRBD2. The germline V gene encodes CDR1 SEHNR and CDR2 FQNEAQ (reference sequence). This CDR3 contains 16 residues. Germline trimming cut 2 bases from V and 11 bases from J; bases unmatched to any gene: 11. The CDR3 nucleotides read TGTGCCAGCAGCTTACAACGGGGACTAGCGGGGGTTATAAAGTACTTC. Translated, it gives CASSLQRGLAGVIKYF.

The chain combines TRBV7-9 with TRBJ2-7; no firm D call. CDR1 and CDR2 from the germline V gene are SEHNR and FQNEAQ (reference sequence). The ends were cut back, 4 bases at V and 2 bases at J, with 9 bases in the middle. The length of the CDR3 is 13 residues. This chain's CDR3 is CASSSSGTYEQYF. DNA of the CDR3: TGTGCCAGCAGCTCCTCTGGGACCTACGAGCAGTACTTC.

This chain joins TRBV11-2 and TRBJ2-2, with D possibly called TRBD1 or TRBD2 (6 bases each). CDR1 SGHAT and CDR2 FQNNGV come from the germline V gene. The CDR3 totals 19 residues. Trimming took off 1 base at V and 5 bases at J, with 23 bases between the two ends. This chain's CDR3 is CASSLAGPRGSRGTGELFF. CDR3 DNA sequence: TGTGCCAGCAGCTTAGCCGGCCCGCGGGGTAGTAGGGGGACCGGGGAGCTGTTTTTT.

The rearrangement uses TRBV2 and TRBJ1-3; D gene ambiguous. V was clipped by 4 bases and J by 3 bases, with 13 bases between them. CDR1 and CDR2 (germline): SNHLY, FYNNEI. This CDR3 spans 15 amino acids. CDR3 coding DNA: TGTGCCAGCAGTGTGGGAAAGTTGATTGGAAACACCATATATTTT. It encodes CASSVGKLIGNTIYF.

The chain uses TRBV5-6 and TRBJ1-2; the match to TRBD1 covers 7 bases. The CDR3 totals 16 residues. Per the germline V gene, CDR1 is SGHDT and CDR2 is YYEEEE. The trim removed 3 bases at V and 1 base at J, leaving 9 bases unmatched. The CDR3 sequence is CASSWGPGQSNYGYTF. The CDR3, as DNA: TGTGCCAGCAGCTGGGGCCCGGGACAGAGTAACTATGGCTACACCTTC.

The V gene is TRBV5-4, the J gene TRBJ2-2, with D maybe TRBD1 (6 bases). The germline V gene encodes CDR1 SGHNT and CDR2 YYREEE (reference sequence). This CDR3 contains 14 residues. The germline V and J ends were trimmed by 3 bases and 5 bases, with 11 bases remaining between them. CDR3: CASSSGHLTGELFF. The DNA for the CDR3 is TGTGCCAGCAGCTCGGGACACCTTACCGGGGAGCTGTTTTTT.

The chain employs TRBV14 and TRBJ2-1, with 13 nucleotides matching TRBD2. V shed 1 base and J 9 bases; nucleotides not matched to a gene: 9. Germline V lookup: CDR1 SGHDN, CDR2 FVKESK. The CDR3 is 17 amino acids. Here the CDR3 reads CASSQGGTSGGASEQFF. In DNA, the CDR3 is TGTGCCAGCAGCCAAGGGGGAACTAGCGGGGGGGCCAGTGAGCAGTTCTTC.

This rearrangement joins TRBV5-1 to TRBJ1-2; TRBD1 matches 7 bases. Germline-derived CDR1 and CDR2 are SGHRS and YFSETQ. Trimming removed 4 bases from V and 6 bases from J; junction bases left unmatched: 3. CDR3 size: 12 residues. The CDR3 nucleotides are TGCGCCAGCAGCGATCAGGGGGATGGCTACACCTTC. Translated, it gives CASSDQGDGYTF.

On this clone: Compared with germline, one end of the junction differs, possibly owing to a read error. The chain joins TRBV30 to TRBJ2-5; D possibly uses TRBD1 or TRBD2 (5 bases each). This CDR3 is 14 amino acids long. Germline CDR1 and CDR2: GTSNPN and SVGIG (reference sequence). The chain's CDR3 is CAWSFGTAQEAQYF. The CDR3 nucleotides read TGTGCCTGGAGTTTCGGGACGGCCCAAGAGGCCCAGTACTTC.

The rearrangement uses TRBV5-1 and TRBJ2-1; D may match TRBD1 or TRBD2 (5 bases each). Germline CDR1 is SGHRS and CDR2 is YFSETQ. The CDR3 loop spans 13 amino acids. V shed 8 bases and J shed 0 bases, with 9 bases lying between them. CDR3 sequence reads: CASSDSSYNEQFF. The DNA of the CDR3 is TGCGCCAGTAGCGACAGCTCCTACAATGAGCAGTTCTTC. Complete variable domain (other parts from reference TRBV5-1 and TRBJ2-1): KAGVTQTPRYLIKTRGQQVTLSCSPISGHRSVSWYQQTPGQGLQFLFEYFSETQRNKGNFPGRFSGRQFSNSRSEMNVSTLELGDSALYLCASSDSSYNEQFFGPGTRLTVL.

The rearrangement links TRBV19 to TRBJ1-5; possible D gene TRBD1, 6 bases. The germline V and J ends were trimmed by 3 bases and 11 bases, with 20 bases remaining between them. CDR3 size: 15 residues. The germline CDR1 and CDR2 sequences are LNHDA and SQIVND (reference sequence). CDR3 DNA: TGTGCCAGTAGTATGCCAGGGGACCCGAAAAAGGCCCAGCATTTT. Translating it yields CASSMPGDPKKAQHF.

This rearrangement joins TRBV4-2 to TRBJ1-4, with D uncertain. The V gene's germline CDR1 is LGHNA and CDR2 YNFKEQ. The CDR3 consists of 13 residues. V lost 7 bases and J lost 6, with 12 bases in between. DNA for the CDR3: TGTGCCAGCAATGACCCGAAGGATGAAAAACTGTTTTTT. Amino acids: CASNDPKDEKLFF.

The chain combines TRBV7-2 with TRBJ1-4, with 7 bases identical to TRBD1. CDR3 length: 13 amino acids. Germline V gene sequence: CDR1 SGHTA, CDR2 FQGNSA. V lost 3 bases to trimming and J lost 8 bases; unmatched junction nucleotides: 3. The chain's CDR3 is CASSFQGGEKLFF. The CDR3 coding sequence is TGTGCCAGCAGCTTTCAGGGGGGAGAAAAACTGTTTTTT.

This chain joins TRBV11-2 and TRBJ2-5; 10 nucleotides align to TRBD1. Looked up from germline, CDR1 is SGHAT and CDR2 is FQNNGV. After removal of 5 bases from V and 3 bases from J, the junction contained 3 bases not matched to a gene. The CDR3 runs to 14 residues. The CDR3 region is CASSTGTGEETQYF. The CDR3 bases are TGTGCCAGCAGCACCGGGACAGGGGAAGAGACCCAGTACTTC.

This clone was seen just once. The J gene is TRBJ2-5, the V gene TRBV2, with D uncertain. This CDR3 is 12 amino acids long. Deletions cut 8 bases from V and 5 bases from J, with 12 bases between. Germline CDR1 and CDR2: SNHLY and FYNNEI. The CDR3 DNA is TGTGCCAGCTCGTGGGGATCGGAGACCCAGTACTTC. Translating gives CASSWGSETQYF.

The J gene is TRBJ2-3, the V gene TRBV11-2, with D perhaps given as TRBD1 or TRBD2 (5 bases each). Trimming cost V 3 bases and J 8 bases, with 9 bases left between them. CDR3 size: 12 residues. The V gene's germline CDR1 is SGHAT and CDR2 FQNNGV. The CDR3 loop is CASSFEGSTQYF. CDR3 sequence (DNA): TGTGCCAGCAGCTTCGAGGGGAGTACGCAGTATTTT. Complete variable domain (other parts from reference TRBV11-2 and TRBJ2-3): EAGVAQSPRYKIIEKRQSVAFWCNPISGHATLYWYQQILGQGPKLLIQFQNNGVVDDSQLPKDRFSAERLKGVDSTLKIQPAKLEDSAVYLCASSFEGSTQYFGPGTRLTVL.

The rearrangement joins TRBV5-1 to TRBJ2-1, with 8 nucleotides matching TRBD2. This CDR3 is built from 15 residues. Trimming took 3 bases from V and 8 from J; bases not matched to a gene: 10. The V gene's germline CDR1 is SGHRS and CDR2 YFSETQ. The CDR3 reads CASSSGLVIGDEQFF. The DNA for the CDR3 is TGCGCCAGCAGCTCGGGACTAGTAATAGGCGATGAGCAGTTCTTC. The full variable domain, its missing parts supplied by reference TRBV5-1 and TRBJ2-1, is KAGVTQTPRYLIKTRGQQVTLSCSPISGHRSVSWYQQTPGQGLQFLFEYFSETQRNKGNFPGRFSGRQFSNSRSEMNVSTLELGDSALYLCASSSGLVIGDEQFFGPGTRLTVL.

This chain joins TRBV11-1 and TRBJ2-1; 7 nucleotides match TRBD2. J was trimmed by 2 bases and V by 2 bases; bases with no gene match: 6. The CDR3 runs to 16 residues. Germline CDR1 reads SGHAT; CDR2 reads FQDESV (reference sequence). CDR3 nucleotides: TGTGCCAGCAGCTTAAACGGGGGGAGCCCCTACAATGAGCAGTTCTTC. Amino acids: CASSLNGGSPYNEQFF.

The rearrangement links TRBV5-1 to TRBJ2-1, with D possibly matching TRBD2 (5 bases). The V end was cut by 4 bases, the J end by 0 bases, with 14 bases between. CDR3 length: 16 amino acids. Germline CDR1 SGHRS, CDR2 YFSETQ. CDR3 DNA sequence: TGCGCCAGCAGCCCGCTCGCAGGAGGCTCCTACAATGAGCAGTTCTTC. Translation gives CASSPLAGGSYNEQFF.

The rearrangement uses TRBV25-1 and TRBJ1-5, with 7 nucleotides matching TRBD1. The CDR3 is made up of 15 amino acids. The germline V gene encodes CDR1 MGHDK and CDR2 SYGVNS. The V segment lost 2 bases and the J segment 3 bases; nucleotides outside the gene matches: 4. Written as DNA, the CDR3 is TGTGCCAGCAGTGAAGGGACAGTCATCAATCAGCCCCAGCATTTT. It encodes CASSEGTVINQPQHF.

The rearrangement joins TRBV27 to TRBJ2-3, with a weak D call TRBD1 (5 bases). Germline V CDR1 and CDR2: MNHEY, SMNVEV (reference sequence). There are 13 residues in the CDR3. Between the trimmed V and J ends, which lost 6 bases and 4 bases, there was a span of 11 bases. The CDR3, as DNA: TGTGCCAGCAGCCTCAGGGCCGCAGATACGCAGTATTTT. Translated, it gives CASSLRAADTQYF.

This clone was seen just once. V and J are TRBV6-1 and TRBJ1-2; D perhaps matches TRBD1 (5 bases). This CDR3 contains 14 residues. Looked up from germline, CDR1 is MNHNS and CDR2 is SASEGT. The V gene lost 6 bases and the J gene lost 2 bases, with 13 bases spanning the gap. This chain's CDR3 is CASSHTTANYGYTF. The CDR3, as DNA: TGTGCCAGCAGCCATACGACAGCCAACTATGGCTACACCTTC.

The chain joins TRBV7-9 to TRBJ1-2; D perhaps matches TRBD1 (5 bases). The V and J ends lost 5 bases and 5 bases respectively, with 21 bases between them. The CDR3 extends over 16 amino acids. The germline CDR1 and CDR2 sequences are SEHNR and FQNEAQ (reference sequence). For the CDR3, the DNA is TGTGCCAGCAGCCAAATGCCGACCGGGACTGTATATGGCTACACCTTC. It specifies CASSQMPTGTVYGYTF.

The chain is built from TRBV9 and TRBJ1-1; the D is unclear. Looked up from germline, CDR1 is SGDLS and CDR2 is YYNGEE. CDR3 length equals 13 residues. V was shortened by 0 bases and J by 6 bases, with 9 bases between the two germline ends. CDR3 coding DNA: TGTGCCAGCAGCGTAGCCCCCCAATCTGAAGCTTTCTTT. It codes for CASSVAPQSEAFF.